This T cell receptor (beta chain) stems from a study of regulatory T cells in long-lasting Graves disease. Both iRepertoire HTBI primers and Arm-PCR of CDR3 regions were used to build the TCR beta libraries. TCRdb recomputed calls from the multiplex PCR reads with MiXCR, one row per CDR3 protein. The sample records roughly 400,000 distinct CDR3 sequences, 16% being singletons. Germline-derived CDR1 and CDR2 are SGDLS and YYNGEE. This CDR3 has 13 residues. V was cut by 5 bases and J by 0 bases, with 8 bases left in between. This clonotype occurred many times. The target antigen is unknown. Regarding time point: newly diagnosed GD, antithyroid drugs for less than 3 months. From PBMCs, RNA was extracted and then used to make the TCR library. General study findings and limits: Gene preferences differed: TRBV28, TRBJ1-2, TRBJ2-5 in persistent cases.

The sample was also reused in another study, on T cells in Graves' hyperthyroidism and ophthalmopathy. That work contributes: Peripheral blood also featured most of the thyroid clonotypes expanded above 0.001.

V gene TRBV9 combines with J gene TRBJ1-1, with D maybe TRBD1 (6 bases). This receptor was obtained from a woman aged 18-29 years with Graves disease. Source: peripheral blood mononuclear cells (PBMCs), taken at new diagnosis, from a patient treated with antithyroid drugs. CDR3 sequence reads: CASSRGMNTEAFF. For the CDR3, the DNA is TGTGCCAGCAGTAGGGGGATGAACACTGAAGCTTTCTTT.